The next 13 T cell receptor beta chains were all read from a single sample in a study of blood T cell repertoires in COVID-19. Libraries were prepared by immunoSEQ multiplex PCR; TCRdb keeps only in-frame clonotypes and omits some of them. The sample has 200,000 to 250,000 clones; more than 80% are singletons. Sequenced input: peripheral blood. These receptors all come from a man aged 30 to 45 who had recovered from COVID-19.

This chain links TRBV30 with TRBJ1-2; perhaps TRBD1 as D (6 bases). Germline V gives CDR1 GTSNPN, CDR2 SVGIG (reference sequence). V lost 5 bases to trimming and J lost 4 bases, with 11 bases between them. The CDR3 has 12 residues. The CDR3, as DNA: TGTGCCTGGCTAACAGGGCCCTATGGCTACACCTTC. Amino acid sequence: CAWLTGPYGYTF. The full variable domain, in which reference TRBV30 and TRBJ1-2 provide the parts outside the CDR3, is SQTIHQWPATLVQPVGSPLSLECTVEGTSNPNLYWYRQAAGRGLQLLFYSVGIGQISSEVPQNLSASRPQDRQFILSSKKLLLSDSGFYLCAWLTGPYGYTFGSGTRLTVV.

The chain uses TRBV7-8 and TRBJ2-5; 16 bases match TRBD2. CDR3 length: 17 amino acids. The germline V gene encodes CDR1 SGHVS and CDR2 FQNEAQ. The V and J ends lost 5 bases and 5 bases, in that order; junction bases with no gene match: 8. The CDR3 region is CASSRGTSGGARETQYF. The DNA of the CDR3 is TGTGCCAGCAGCCGAGGGACTAGCGGGGGGGCCCGGGAGACCCAGTACTTC.

The V and J genes are TRBV7-9 and TRBJ2-7; tentative D call: TRBD1 (5 bases). The germline gives CDR1 SEHNR, CDR2 FQNEAQ (reference sequence). Trimming cost V 0 bases and J 5 bases, with 5 bases left between them. The CDR3 contains 12 residues. The DNA of the CDR3 is TGTGCCAGCAGCTTAGCACAGGACGAGCAGTACTTC. It is translated as CASSLAQDEQYF. Using reference TRBV7-9 and TRBJ2-7 for the parts outside the CDR3, the full variable domain is DTGVSQNPRHKITKRGQNVTFRCDPISEHNRLYWYRQTLGQGPEFLTYFQNEAQLEKSRLLSDRFSAERPKGSFSTLEIQRTEQGDSAMYLCASSLAQDEQYFGPGTRLTVT.

The chain joins TRBV9 to TRBJ2-1; D is perhaps TRBD2 (5 bases). Germline V CDR1 and CDR2: SGDLS, YYNGEE. The CDR3 runs to 15 residues. Deletions cut 0 bases from V and 0 bases from J, with 7 bases between. CDR3 sequence: CASSVVDSSYNEQFF. CDR3 in DNA: TGTGCCAGCAGCGTAGTGGACTCCTCCTACAATGAGCAGTTCTTC.

The CDR3 region is CASRGTAPEQYF. The CDR3 DNA reads as TGCGCCAGCAGGGGGACAGCCCCGGAGCAGTACTTC. V and J are TRBV5-1 and TRBJ2-7; 7 positions match TRBD1. V lost 5 bases, J lost 7 bases, and 6 bases stayed unmatched. This CDR3 contains 12 residues. CDR1 SGHRS and CDR2 YFSETQ come from the germline V gene.

The rearrangement joins TRBV6-5 to TRBJ1-6; weak D call: TRBD1 (5 bases). Germline V CDR1 and CDR2: MNHEY, SVGAGI. The CDR3 runs to 15 residues. The germline V and J ends were trimmed by 0 bases and 5 bases, with 8 bases remaining between them. CDR3 nucleotides: TGTGCCAGCAGTTACTCGAGACAGAATAATTCACCCCTCCACTTT. Its protein product is CASSYSRQNNSPLHF.

The J gene is TRBJ2-3, the V gene TRBV10-3, with unresolved D. Germline CDR1 ENHRY, CDR2 SYGVKD. Trimming cost V 9 bases and J 2 bases, with 12 bases left between them. The length of the CDR3 is 13 residues. The DNA of the CDR3 is TGTGCCATTTTGAGAGGCCCCACAGATACGCAGTATTTT. It codes for CAILRGPTDTQYF.

The chain recombines TRBV23-1 with TRBJ1-2; 7 nucleotides line up with TRBD1. TRBV23-1 has ORF status, its function being uncertain. CDR3 length: 21 amino acids. V lost 6 bases and J lost 6; bases outside the gene matches: 31. CDR3 DNA: TGCGCCAGCAGCCCAAAGGCCATTGAAGTAGTTAAGCAATACAGGGGCCATGGCTACACCTTC. Protein sequence: CASSPKAIEVVKQYRGHGYTF.

The V call is TRBV7-9, the J call TRBJ1-2; D may be TRBD1 (6 bases). The CDR3 length is 14 residues. V lost 5 bases, J lost 4 bases, and 14 bases lay in between. CDR1 is SEHNR, CDR2 FQNEAQ, per germline (reference sequence). The CDR3 region is CASSPRTDPYGYTF. CDR3 nucleotide sequence: TGTGCCAGCAGCCCGAGGACAGATCCCTATGGCTACACCTTC. The full variable domain, rest sourced from reference TRBV7-9 and TRBJ1-2, is DTGVSQNPRHKITKRGQNVTFRCDPISEHNRLYWYRQTLGQGPEFLTYFQNEAQLEKSRLLSDRFSAERPKGSFSTLEIQRTEQGDSAMYLCASSPRTDPYGYTFGSGTRLTVV.

The rearrangement links TRBV2 to TRBJ2-7, with 10 nucleotides matching TRBD2. CDR3 length: 16 residues. J was trimmed by 2 bases and V by 5 bases; bases with no gene match: 9. Germline CDR1 and CDR2: SNHLY and FYNNEI. CDR3 in DNA: TGTGCCAGCAGTCCGCAGCGGGGGGGATCAGCCTACGAGCAGTACTTC. It is translated as CASSPQRGGSAYEQYF.

The V and J genes are TRBV4-2 and TRBJ2-3; 14 positions agree with TRBD2. Per the germline V gene, CDR1 is LGHNA and CDR2 is YNFKEQ. After removal of 4 bases from V and 1 base from J, the junction contained 1 base not matched to a gene. The CDR3 spans 16 residues. Here the CDR3 DNA reads TGTGCCAGCAGCCTGGGACTAGCGGGGGGCACAGATACGCAGTATTTT. Its translation is CASSLGLAGGTDTQYF.

Of note for this clone: The same CDR3 also results from other DNA sequences found in this sample. The rearrangement uses TRBV27 and TRBJ2-7; D gene ambiguous. Trimming shortened V by 0 bases and J by 4 bases, and 7 bases separated the two germline ends. This CDR3 comprises 13 residues. Germline V gene lookup returns CDR1 MNHEY and CDR2 SMNVEV (reference sequence). In nucleotides, the CDR3 is TGTGCCAGCAGTTTATCGACCGGGTACGAGCAGTACTTC. This codes for CASSLSTGYEQYF.

The chain recombines TRBV12-3 or TRBV12-4 with TRBJ1-1; D possibly corresponds to TRBD1 (6 bases). This CDR3 has 12 amino acids. V lost 9 bases to trimming and J lost 12 bases, with 20 bases between them. The CDR3 bases are TGTGCCAGTACCGCGGGGGGCAGGGTGACTTTCTTT. Translating gives CASTAGGRVTFF.